The 5 T cell receptor beta chains below all came from one sample that was sequenced in a study of shared clonotypes between healthy human individuals. The table came from immunoSEQ multiplex PCR; TCRdb's copy has only in-frame clones and leaves some out. The table lists roughly 720,000 clones, 90% of them singletons. The sample comprised memory CD8+ T cells from PBMCs. This sample's subset: CD45RO+ cells pooled with CCR7-negative TemRA cells. The receptors were gathered from a man aged 18 to 30 in good health. Some clones in this sample may be carry-over from other donors' samples.

The chain carries TRBV5-1 and TRBJ2-2, with D perhaps being TRBD1 or TRBD2 (5 bases each). Germline V lookup: CDR1 SGHRS, CDR2 YFSETQ. This CDR3 region has 16 residues. V was trimmed by 4 bases and J by 2 bases, leaving 15 bases between them. The CDR3 region is CASSPWDGPNTGELFF. In DNA, the CDR3 is TGCGCCAGCAGCCCCTGGGACGGCCCTAACACCGGGGAGCTGTTTTTT.

This sequence joins TRBV5-8 and TRBJ1-5; a possible D gene is TRBD1 (5 bases). Deletions cut 3 bases from V and 4 bases from J, with 14 bases between. There are 15 residues in the CDR3. In germline, CDR1 is SGHTS, CDR2 YDEGEE. This chain's CDR3 is CASSWEAGLNQPQHF. CDR3 nucleotides: TGTGCCAGCAGCTGGGAGGCGGGGCTAAATCAGCCCCAGCATTTT.

The rearrangement uses TRBV7-9 and TRBJ1-1, with TRBD1 matching over 7 bases. Trimming took 1 base from V and 0 from J; bases not matched to a gene: 5. CDR3 length equals 16 residues. CDR1 and CDR2 (germline): SEHNR, FQNEAQ (reference sequence). This CDR3 reads CASSLGGQPVNTEAFF. The DNA for the CDR3 is TGTGCCAGCAGCTTAGGGGGACAGCCTGTGAACACTGAAGCTTTCTTT. The whole variable domain, remainder taken from reference TRBV7-9 and TRBJ1-1, is DTGVSQNPRHKITKRGQNVTFRCDPISEHNRLYWYRQTLGQGPEFLTYFQNEAQLEKSRLLSDRFSAERPKGSFSTLEIQRTEQGDSAMYLCASSLGGQPVNTEAFFGQGTRLTVV.

The chain combines TRBV5-1 with TRBJ2-3; 11 positions agree with TRBD2. The junction had 8 bases not matched to a gene; V was cut back by 4 bases and J by 4 bases. CDR3 size: 16 residues. The germline CDR1 and CDR2 sequences are SGHRS and YFSETQ. CDR3 nucleotide sequence: TGCGCCAGCAGCCCGGGACTAGCGGAGGGATCAGATACGCAGTATTTT. Its translation: CASSPGLAEGSDTQYF.

The gene calls are TRBV7-3 and TRBJ2-2, with 8 bases fitting TRBD2. The V segment lost 1 base and the J segment 5 bases; nucleotides outside the gene matches: 6. Per germline, CDR1 SGHTA and CDR2 FQGTGA. This CDR3 is built from 16 residues. The CDR3 loop reads CASSLMGSGGTGELFF. For the CDR3, the DNA is TGTGCCAGCAGCTTAATGGGGAGCGGGGGAACCGGGGAGCTGTTTTTT.